Below, 13 T cell receptor beta chains from the same sample are listed, as sequenced in a study of control samples from healthy donors and cancer patients. Data came from immunoSEQ multiplex PCR; TCRdb stores just in-frame clones and leaves some out. The repertoire holds approximately 150,000 clones, with more than 90% as singletons. Input material: blood. These receptor sequences come from a woman between 40 and 50 years old in good health.

The chain is built from TRBV14 and TRBJ2-7; no clear D. CDR3 length: 14 amino acids. Germline CDR1 and CDR2: SGHDN and FVKESK. V lost 1 base and J 2 bases, leaving 9 bases between the germline ends. CDR3 protein: CASSQVDGPYEQYF. DNA of the CDR3: TGTGCCAGCAGCCAAGTTGACGGACCCTACGAGCAGTACTTC. Based on the CDR3 plus reference TRBV14 and TRBJ2-7, the full variable domain is EAGVTQFPSHSVIEKGQTVTLRCDPISGHDNLYWYRRVMGKEIKFLLHFVKESKQDESGMPNNRFLAERTGGTYSTLKVQPAELEDSGVYFCASSQVDGPYEQYFGPGTRLTVT.

The genes are TRBV29-1 and TRBJ2-4; 10 bases agree with TRBD2. Germline V gives CDR1 SQVTM, CDR2 ANQGSEA. J was trimmed by 4 bases and V by 4 bases; bases with no gene match: 7. The CDR3 contains 15 residues. Written as DNA, the CDR3 is TGCAGCGTTGCCTCGCAAGCGGGGGGGAAAAACATTCAGTACTTC. Encoded protein: CSVASQAGGKNIQYF.

The chain couples TRBV9 to TRBJ2-7; 11 bases match TRBD1. Germline CDR1 SGDLS, CDR2 YYNGEE. Trimming cost V 4 bases and J 7 bases; bases outside gene matches: 7. This CDR3 contains 14 residues. CDR3 sequence reads: CASSMGQGVGEQYF. For the CDR3, the DNA is TGTGCCAGCAGCATGGGACAGGGGGTCGGGGAGCAGTACTTC.

This chain uses TRBV5-6 with TRBJ1-2, with no clear D. The CDR3 has 14 residues. Germline V CDR1 and CDR2: SGHDT, YYEEEE. Trimming took off 5 bases at V and 8 bases at J, with 19 bases between the two ends. DNA of the CDR3: TGTGCCAGCAGTACTAACGGGTTGCCGTGGGGCTACACCTTC. Protein sequence: CASSTNGLPWGYTF. Drawing the rest from reference TRBV5-6 and TRBJ1-2, the complete variable domain is DAGVTQSPTHLIKTRGQQVTLRCSPKSGHDTVSWYQQALGQGPQFIFQYYEEEERQRGNFPDRFSGHQFPNYSSELNVNALLLGDSALYLCASSTNGLPWGYTFGSGTRLTVV.

This clone has just a few counts. The chain employs TRBV6-4 and TRBJ1-5; D may be TRBD1 (5 bases). Germline CDR1 and CDR2: MRHNA and SNTAGT. The length of the CDR3 is 18 residues. V was cut by 6 bases and J by 3 bases, with 24 bases left in between. The CDR3 sequence is CASSQDTQLSDDNQPQHF. The CDR3 DNA reads TGTGCCAGCAGCCAGGACACCCAGCTCTCAGATGACAATCAGCCCCAGCATTTT.

This sequence joins TRBV4-1 and TRBJ1-4; a possible D gene is TRBD1 (6 bases). Germline V gene sequence: CDR1 MGHRA, CDR2 YSYEKL. The CDR3 is 15 amino acids. Trimming took off 4 bases at V and 7 bases at J, with 16 bases between the two ends. CDR3 amino acids: CASSPEGWDTEKLFF. The CDR3 nucleotides read TGCGCCAGCAGCCCCGAGGGCTGGGACACTGAAAAACTGTTTTTT.

This chain joins TRBV5-1 and TRBJ1-4; 9 positions agree with TRBD1. With 4 bases clipped from V and 8 bases from J, the junction kept 6 bases outside the gene matches. From germline, CDR1 is SGHRS and CDR2 YFSETQ. The CDR3 is 14 residues long. The CDR3 coding sequence is TGCGCCAGCAGCGCAGACAGGGGGGAGGAAAAACTGTTTTTT. Translating it yields CASSADRGEEKLFF.

The chain is built from TRBV7-2 and TRBJ1-2, with D possibly matching TRBD1 (5 bases). The germline V and J ends were trimmed by 5 bases and 6 bases, with 16 bases remaining between them. The CDR3 has 14 residues. Germline V gives CDR1 SGHTA, CDR2 FQGNSA. Here the CDR3 DNA reads TGTGCCAGCAGCGGTGACACAGGTTTTCATGGCTACACCTTC. Its protein is CASSGDTGFHGYTF.

The rearrangement joins TRBV7-2 to TRBJ2-1, with D hard to call. Germline CDR1 SGHTA, CDR2 FQGNSA. Trimming shortened V by 4 bases and J by 0 bases, and 10 bases separated the two germline ends. The CDR3 covers 15 residues. The CDR3 region is CASSSLASSYNEQFF. CDR3 nucleotide sequence: TGTGCCAGCAGCTCCTTGGCTAGCTCCTACAATGAGCAGTTCTTC.

The chain employs TRBV11-3 and TRBJ2-7; 7 nucleotides agree with TRBD2. J gave up 3 bases and V 1 base, and 15 bases lay outside the gene matches. This CDR3 is 18 amino acids long. Germline values: CDR1 SGHNT, CDR2 YENEEA. The CDR3 is CASSLGVVIRGVLYEQYF. CDR3 DNA sequence: TGTGCCAGCAGCTTAGGCGTAGTCATCCGGGGGGTCCTCTACGAGCAGTACTTC.

The chain joins TRBV2 to TRBJ2-4; 7 bases line up with TRBD1. CDR1 and CDR2 from the germline V gene are SNHLY and FYNNEI. The CDR3 length is 15 residues. The junction had 14 bases not matched to a gene; V was cut back by 6 bases and J by 9 bases. The CDR3 DNA follows: TGTGCCAGCAGGGTACAGGGGCTAGGTGGAAGCATTCAGTACTTC. Translating gives CASRVQGLGGSIQYF.

The CDR3 bases are TGCGCCAGCAGCCAAGATGGGGGCAGGGGGCATACAAACTATGGCTACACCTTC. It yields the protein CASSQDGGRGHTNYGYTF. The rearrangement joins TRBV4-1 to TRBJ1-2; 8 bases agree with TRBD1. The germline CDR1 and CDR2 sequences are MGHRA and YSYEKL. There are 18 residues in the CDR3. The ends lost 0 bases at V and 2 bases at J; junction bases unmatched: 11.

The genes are TRBV19 and TRBJ2-1; 8 bases map to TRBD1. Per germline, CDR1 LNHDA and CDR2 SQIVND (reference sequence). The CDR3 has 13 residues. With V trimmed by 4 bases and J by 10 bases, 6 bases remained unmatched. CDR3 sequence (DNA): TGTGCCAGTAGTAATCACAGGGGGTACGAGCAGTTCTTC. This codes for CASSNHRGYEQFF.